These 5 T cell receptor beta chains came from one sample sequenced in a study of blood T cell repertoires in COVID-19. Sequencing was performed with immunoSEQ multiplex PCR; in TCRdb, only in-frame clones are kept and a portion is missing. Seen here are about 230,000 clones, approximately 89% observed once, and the top ten hold about 4%. Sequencing used PBMCs or T cells enriched from blood (not recorded which). These receptors originate from a woman aged 25 to 39 with acute COVID-19.

This chain links TRBV3-1 (or the pseudogene TRBV3-2) with TRBJ2-4; perhaps TRBD2 as D (6 bases). In germline, CDR1 is LGHDT, CDR2 YNNKEL (reference sequence). The CDR3 length is 20 residues. Trimming left V 0 bases short and J 1 base short, with 22 bases between. The CDR3 is CASSQDRKRVPGAAKNIQYF. The CDR3 coding sequence is TGTGCCAGCAGCCAAGATCGTAAGCGGGTCCCCGGAGCGGCCAAAAACATTCAGTACTTC.

The gene calls are TRBV5-6 and TRBJ2-1, with 7 bases matching TRBD1. Germline CDR1 is SGHDT and CDR2 is YYEEEE. The junction had 11 bases not matched to a gene; V was cut back by 1 base and J by 7 bases. The CDR3 runs to 16 residues. The CDR3: CASSLLPAFRGNEQFF. The DNA for the CDR3 is TGTGCCAGCAGCTTGCTACCGGCCTTCAGGGGGAATGAGCAGTTCTTC.

This chain joins TRBV2 and TRBJ1-3; D gene unclear. The germline CDR1 and CDR2 sequences are SNHLY and FYNNEI. The CDR3 spans 17 residues. The germline V and J ends were trimmed by 4 bases and 4 bases, with 20 bases remaining between them. The CDR3 sequence is CASSGNGISAPGNTIYF. Here the CDR3 DNA reads TGTGCCAGCAGTGGCAACGGGATTTCGGCTCCAGGAAACACCATATATTTT.

V gene TRBV27 combines with J gene TRBJ1-1, with TRBD1 as a possible D gene (6 bases). The V gene's germline CDR1 is MNHEY and CDR2 SMNVEV (reference sequence). This CDR3 is 15 amino acids long. V gave up 0 bases and J gave up 6 bases, with 14 bases separating them. For the CDR3, the DNA is TGTGCCAGCAGTTTATCGGGGGCAGGTTCGGCTGAAGCTTTCTTT. The encoded protein is CASSLSGAGSAEAFF.

This clone was recorded once. This sequence joins TRBV9 and TRBJ2-7; 12 nucleotides align to TRBD2. Looked up from germline, CDR1 is SGDLS and CDR2 is YYNGEE. The V segment lost 0 bases and the J segment 2 bases; nucleotides outside the gene matches: 3. CDR3 length: 16 residues. The CDR3 nucleotides are TGTGCCAGCAGCGTAGGACTAGCGGGGGTCGCCTACGAGCAGTACTTC. It codes for CASSVGLAGVAYEQYF.